Following are 12 T cell receptor beta chains from one sample sequenced in a study of T cell changes during pregnancy in multiple sclerosis. Method: immunoSEQ multiplex PCR; TCRdb's copy keeps in-frame clones and lacks some. Of 75,000 to 100,000 clones listed, approximately 92% were seen once; the top ten hold about 2%. The specimen was peripheral blood, collected after pregnancy. The receptors shown here come from a female donor with multiple sclerosis, enrolled in a pregnancy study.

The chain is built from TRBV27 and TRBJ2-1; maybe TRBD2 (5 bases). The CDR3 runs to 13 residues. V lost 6 bases to trimming and J lost 6 bases, with 12 bases between them. In germline, CDR1 is MNHEY, CDR2 SMNVEV (reference sequence). CDR3 bases: TGTGCCAGCAGCGGGAACAACGGCAATGAGCAGTTCTTC. Translation: CASSGNNGNEQFF.

This clone was seen more than once but under ten times. This rearrangement joins TRBV2 to TRBJ2-2; TRBD1 matches at 8 bases. The germline CDR1 and CDR2 sequences are SNHLY and FYNNEI. This CDR3 spans 16 amino acids. V shed 7 bases and J 1 base; nucleotides not matched to a gene: 8. CDR3 bases: TGTGCCAGCAAACGTTTCGGGACAGGGAACACCGGGGAGCTGTTTTTT. This translates into CASKRFGTGNTGELFF.

V is TRBV5-1 and J is TRBJ2-1, with D unclear. Per germline, CDR1 SGHRS and CDR2 YFSETQ. The CDR3 consists of 14 residues. Trimming cost V 0 bases and J 3 bases, with 7 bases left between them. CDR3 protein: CASSLGGGYNEQFF. In nucleotides, the CDR3 is TGCGCCAGCAGCTTGGGAGGCGGCTACAATGAGCAGTTCTTC.

This chain uses TRBV11-2 with TRBJ2-5, with D possibly matching TRBD2 (5 bases). Trimming stripped 6 bases from V and 0 bases from J, with 11 bases between. The CDR3 has 14 residues. Germline V gene sequence: CDR1 SGHAT, CDR2 FQNNGV. The CDR3 reads CASRQSDYQETQYF. DNA for the CDR3: TGTGCCAGCAGGCAGTCGGACTACCAAGAGACCCAGTACTTC.

V and J are TRBV27 and TRBJ1-6; D remains ambiguous. The CDR3 runs to 13 residues. CDR1 is MNHEY, CDR2 SMNVEV, per germline (reference sequence). Trimming took 2 bases from V and 8 from J, leaving 7 bases between them. DNA for the CDR3: TGTGCCAGCAGTTTAGAGGAATATTCACCCCTCCACTTT. Encoded protein: CASSLEEYSPLHF.

The table lists this clone with a few counts. This chain uses TRBV5-3 with TRBJ2-7; D gene uncertain. TRBV5-3 is sorted into the ORF group, with uncertain function. There are 11 residues in the CDR3. V shed 6 bases and J shed 6 bases, with 10 bases lying between them. The DNA of the CDR3 is TGTGCCAGAACCACGAGTCGCGAGCAGTACTTC. This codes for CARTTSREQYF.

Sample share makes this clone medium-sized (0.01 to 0.1%). V gene TRBV19 combines with J gene TRBJ2-1; D perhaps matches TRBD1 (6 bases). Germline CDR1 reads LNHDA; CDR2 reads SQIVND (reference sequence). The CDR3 sequence is 15 residues long. Trimming removed 6 bases at V and 3 bases at J, with 15 bases between. The CDR3 DNA follows: TGTGCCAGTAGCCAGGCAGGGGTGGACTACAATGAGCAGTTCTTC. Amino acid sequence: CASSQAGVDYNEQFF.

On this clone: Different DNA sequences within this sample yield the same CDR3. The V and J genes are TRBV6-5 and TRBJ1-6; the match to TRBD1 covers 9 bases. V lost 2 bases to trimming and J lost 8 bases; unmatched junction nucleotides: 4. Germline CDR1 reads MNHEY; CDR2 reads SVGAGI. CDR3 length: 15 amino acids. This chain's CDR3 is CASSYSRTGDSPLHF. The CDR3 DNA follows: TGTGCCAGCAGTTACAGCAGGACAGGGGATTCACCCCTCCACTTT.

The rearrangement links TRBV4-2 to TRBJ2-2; D is undetermined. Germline CDR1 LGHNA, CDR2 YNFKEQ. The CDR3 covers 13 residues. The V gene lost 4 bases and the J gene lost 7 bases, with 10 bases spanning the gap. The CDR3 region is CASSPIPVGELFF. The CDR3 bases are TGTGCCAGCAGCCCTATACCGGTCGGGGAGCTGTTTTTT.

This chain joins TRBV27 and TRBJ1-1; D may be TRBD1 (5 bases). V lost 4 bases, J lost 6 bases, and 9 bases lay in between. This CDR3 is built from 12 residues. Germline assignment: CDR1 MNHEY and CDR2 SMNVEV (reference sequence). The CDR3 nucleotides are TGTGCCAGCAGTTCTACAGGCTCTGAAGCTTTCTTT. It codes for CASSSTGSEAFF.

The gene calls are TRBV10-2 and TRBJ1-2, with D possibly TRBD1 on 6 matching bases. Trimming pared 4 bases from V and 8 bases from J, leaving 11 bases between. This CDR3 has 12 residues. Per the germline V gene, CDR1 is WSHSY and CDR2 is SAAADI. DNA for the CDR3: TGCGCCAGCAGTGGGACAGAGAGGGGCTACACCTTC. Encoded protein: CASSGTERGYTF.

V is TRBV7-2 and J is TRBJ2-5, with TRBD2 matching over 9 bases. CDR1 is SGHTA and CDR2 is FQGNSA in the germline V gene. J lost 3 bases, V lost 5 bases, and 4 bases had no gene match. The CDR3 is 14 amino acids. CDR3 nucleotide sequence: TGTGCCAGCAGCCCTAGGACTAGCGAAGAGACCCAGTACTTC. Translated, it gives CASSPRTSEETQYF.